The rows below give T cell receptor beta chains drawn from one sample of a study of blood T cell repertoires in COVID-19. The assay was immunoSEQ multiplex PCR, and TCRdb's table has in-frame clones only and misses some. This table holds around 100,000 clones, 70% to 90% found once. Sequencing was done on a sample of peripheral blood. The source is a woman aged 55-70 years with acute or convalescent COVID-19. Both conserved end residues are part of each CDR3. A D gene is named only where the DNA matches it firmly.

>-|TRBV20-1|TRBJ1-2
CSARTDGYTF
>TRBD1|TRBV3-1/TRBV3-2|TRBJ2-2
CASSQRQGVGGGELFF
>TRBD1|TRBV7-9|TRBJ1-3
CASKPKNRGSGNTIYF
>-|TRBV7-2|TRBJ2-1
CASSLLSVSSYNEQFF
>-|TRBV5-1|TRBJ1-3
CASSLAGSGNTIYF
>-|TRBV19|TRBJ1-1
CASQDRGTEAFF
>-|TRBV18|TRBJ2-7
CASSLGQIYEQYF
>TRBD1|TRBV2|TRBJ2-4
CASSIPGQGDIQYF
>TRBD2|TRBV7-3|TRBJ2-1
CASSRTSGRTPNEQFF
>TRBD2|TRBV2|TRBJ2-2
CACTTSRELFF
>-|TRBV10-1|TRBJ1-3
CASSEDSSSGNTIYF
>TRBD1|TRBV23-1|TRBJ1-1
CASSRWASGTGGTEAFF
>TRBD2|TRBV14|TRBJ2-3
CASSPNRLAGSDTQYF
>-|TRBV30|TRBJ1-3
CAWSPPGISSGNTIYF
>-|TRBV5-4|TRBJ2-1
CASSLGTSYNEQFF
>TRBD1|TRBV2|TRBJ1-5
CATRQGGNQPQHF
>-|TRBV19|TRBJ1-4
CASSMGGGSFNEKLFF
>-|TRBV2|TRBJ1-4
CAIKAGLYEKLFF
>-|TRBV28|TRBJ2-1
CASSLPTGLKSFF
>TRBD1|TRBV15|TRBJ2-1
CATSTGTGPYEQFF
>TRBD2|TRBV6-1|TRBJ2-7
CASSDRVTSGAYEQYF
>-|TRBV27|TRBJ1-2
CASSFGGVPYGYTF
>-|TRBV11-2|TRBJ1-4
CASSSSDRPKLFF
>-|TRBV2|TRBJ1-1
CASTSLVVTEAFF
>TRBD1|TRBV5-1|TRBJ2-7
CASSLARGRGFGEQYF
>-|TRBV10-3|TRBJ1-2
CAISSQGNYGYTF
>-|TRBV28|TRBJ1-2
CASRWQFYGYTF
>-|TRBV3-1/TRBV3-2|TRBJ1-2
CASSQEARTSGGYTF
>-|TRBV27|TRBJ2-7
CASSFNTMQYEQYF
>TRBD1|TRBV15|TRBJ2-3
CATSSGTGASTDTQYF
>TRBD2|TRBV7-2|TRBJ2-3
CASSLARRIAGATDTQYF
>TRBD1|TRBV5-1|TRBJ1-2
CASSFEGQGGYTF
>-|TRBV5-5|TRBJ2-1
CASLASLYNEQFF
>-|TRBV7-9|TRBJ1-1
CASSLTQTGGTEAFF
>-|TRBV10-3|TRBJ1-1
CAISERGGPNTEAFF
>-|TRBV28|TRBJ2-7
CASSTFTTYEQYF
>TRBD1|TRBV19|TRBJ2-3
CASRDRGTDTQYF
>TRBD1|TRBV6-1|TRBJ1-5
CASSESTGRYQPQHF
>TRBD2|TRBV6-5|TRBJ2-3
CASSYDSGRGADTQYF
>-|TRBV21-1|TRBJ1-1
CASRGQLNTEAFF
>-|TRBV19|TRBJ2-3
CASSNAPKLHTDTQYF
>-|TRBV11-2|TRBJ1-6
CASSLAAGPLHF